One sample yielded the 8 T cell receptor beta chains listed below, sequenced in a study of cytomegalovirus exposure and HLA in healthy donors. PCR amplification relied on 60 Vbeta primers (plus 13 Jbeta primers). Generated by immunoSEQ multiplex PCR, the TCRdb table keeps only in-frame clones and is missing some. Of about 160,000 clones in the sample, about 75% were seen once. Sequencing was performed on PBMCs. All receptors come from a woman in her forties or fifties in good health and CMV-seropositive.

The rearrangement joins TRBV10-2 to TRBJ2-7, with 8 bases identical to TRBD2. The V segment lost 2 bases and the J segment 6 bases; nucleotides outside the gene matches: 9. Germline values: CDR1 WSHSY, CDR2 SAAADI. The CDR3 spans 15 residues. CDR3 nucleotide sequence: TGCGCCAGCAGTGAGCCCGCGGAGCGGGGGTCCGAGCAGTACTTC. Amino acid sequence: CASSEPAERGSEQYF.

As DNA, the CDR3 is TGCGCCAGCAGCTTCCGCTCGGGAAACTACGAGCAGTACTTC. It encodes CASSFRSGNYEQYF. The chain links TRBV5-1 to TRBJ2-5; the D gene is possibly TRBD2 (5 bases). The DNA matches TRBJ2-7 better at its end, which makes the J call doubtful. Germline assignment: CDR1 SGHRS and CDR2 YFSETQ. The CDR3 covers 14 residues.

V and J are TRBV5-1 and TRBJ2-5; the match to TRBD2 covers 11 bases. The ends lost 4 bases at V and 2 bases at J; junction bases unmatched: 7. The germline CDR1 and CDR2 sequences are SGHRS and YFSETQ. The length of the CDR3 is 16 residues. The CDR3 is CASSEVLAGGQETQYF. The CDR3 DNA reads TGCGCCAGCAGCGAGGTCCTAGCGGGGGGACAAGAGACCCAGTACTTC.

The J gene is TRBJ1-1, the V gene TRBV29-1, with TRBD1 as a possible D gene (6 bases). The CDR3 has 12 amino acids. V dropped 0 bases and J dropped 10 bases, with 12 bases sitting between them. CDR1 and CDR2 from the germline V gene are SQVTM and ANQGSEA. CDR3 region: CSVEEGRGRAFF. Here the CDR3 DNA reads TGCAGCGTTGAAGAGGGGAGGGGGAGAGCTTTCTTT.

The V and J genes are TRBV5-1 and TRBJ1-6; tentative D call: TRBD1 (6 bases). V lost 2 bases and J 7 bases, leaving 10 bases between the germline ends. The germline CDR1 and CDR2 sequences are SGHRS and YFSETQ. This CDR3 has 14 residues. The CDR3 loop reads CASSLTGLNSPLHF. The CDR3 DNA is TGCGCCAGCAGCTTAACAGGGCTGAATTCACCCCTCCACTTT.

V and J are TRBV5-6 and TRBJ2-3, with D hard to call. The germline V gene has CDR1 SGHDT and CDR2 YYEEEE. The CDR3 runs to 14 residues. V dropped 0 bases and J dropped 4 bases, with 9 bases sitting between them. The DNA for the CDR3 is TGTGCCAGCAGCTTGGTAGCCGTACCAGATACGCAGTATTTT. It encodes CASSLVAVPDTQYF.

The chain couples TRBV27 to TRBJ1-1; 9 bases are shared with TRBD1. The J segment lost 6 bases and the V segment lost 8 bases, leaving 13 bases of the junction unmatched. Per the germline V gene, CDR1 is MNHEY and CDR2 is SMNVEV (reference sequence). The CDR3 has 15 residues. The CDR3 loop is CASRSGTGLAAEAFF. CDR3 DNA sequence: TGTGCCAGCCGGTCCGGGACAGGGCTTGCGGCTGAAGCTTTCTTT.

This chain joins TRBV2 and TRBJ1-1, with 8 bases lining up with TRBD1. In germline, CDR1 is SNHLY, CDR2 FYNNEI. The CDR3 length is 16 residues. Losses at the gene ends were 4 bases for V and 11 bases for J; bases not matched to a gene: 18. This CDR3 is CASSAGQGIAFRLAFF. The CDR3 bases are TGTGCCAGCAGTGCCGGACAGGGAATCGCCTTTAGGTTGGCTTTCTTT.